The rows below give T cell receptor beta chains drawn from one sample of a study of CD8 T cell repertoires and HIV-1 epitope variants. Clones were sequenced by immunoSEQ multiplex PCR, and TCRdb holds only the in-frame ones, with some missing. The table shows tens of thousands of clones, with roughly 80% occurring only once. Sequencing input: uncultured baseline CD8+ T cells from peripheral blood mononuclear cells (PBMCs). These receptors came from a male donor with HIV. The CDR3 runs from the conserved cysteine through the conserved F or W. A D gene is named only where the DNA matches it firmly. Not all rows give a size; the values are once, few, many and, for expanded clones, a class.

v_gene,len,j_gene,abundance,d_gene,CDR3aa,CDR3nt
TRBV19,15,TRBJ2-6,NA,NA,CASSPDLSGANVLTF,TGTGCCAGTAGTCCAGACCTCTCTGGGGCCAACGTCCTGACTTTC
TRBV4-2,16,TRBJ2-1,NA,TRBD2,CASSQVAGDLNNEQFF,TGTGCCAGCAGCCAAGTGGCGGGGGACCTTAACAATGAGCAGTTCTTC
TRBV29-1,14,TRBJ2-1,NA,TRBD2,CSVGVSGGGNEQFF,TGCAGCGTTGGAGTCAGCGGGGGGGGAAATGAGCAGTTCTTC
TRBV7-2,14,TRBJ2-5,NA,NA,CASSLEVGQETQYF,TGTGCCAGCAGCTTAGAGGTGGGGCAAGAGACCCAGTACTTC
TRBV5-1,15,TRBJ1-1,NA,NA,CASSLSQGGGTEAFF,TGCGCCAGCAGCTTGTCTCAGGGAGGGGGCACTGAAGCTTTCTTT
TRBV12-1,17,TRBJ2-3,NA,NA,CASSSPPGGKSTDTQYF,TGTGCCAGCAGCTCACCTCCTGGCGGGAAGAGCACAGATACGCAGTATTTT
TRBV7-2,15,TRBJ1-3,NA,NA,CASSLSVSPGNTIYF,TGTGCCAGCAGCTTATCGGTCTCGCCTGGAAACACCATATATTTT
TRBV29-1,14,TRBJ1-4,many,NA,CSVGVSATNEKLFF,TGCAGCGTTGGTGTGAGTGCAACTAATGAAAAACTGTTTTTT
TRBV7-2,16,TRBJ1-5,NA,NA,CASSLVSGIGNQPQHF,TGTGCCAGCAGCTTAGTTTCGGGGATAGGAAATCAGCCCCAGCATTTT
TRBV18,15,TRBJ2-5,NA,NA,CASSPGRGPRETQYF,TGTGCCAGCTCACCAGGGAGGGGGCCCCGGGAGACCCAGTACTTC
TRBV30,16,TRBJ2-7,once,TRBD2,CAGQGLAGGRVGEQYF,TGTGCCGGCCAGGGACTAGCGGGGGGCCGGGTGGGGGAGCAGTACTTC
TRBV19,13,TRBJ1-2,NA,TRBD1,CASRDSFNYGYTF,TGTGCCAGCCGGGACAGTTTTAACTATGGCTACACCTTC
TRBV19,17,TRBJ2-6,NA,NA,CASSMRSWGSGANVLTF,TGTGCCAGTAGTATGAGGAGTTGGGGCTCTGGGGCCAACGTCCTGACTTTC
TRBV4-2,15,TRBJ1-4,once,TRBD1,CASSWGRGQGEKLFF,TGTGCCAGCAGCTGGGGTCGCGGACAGGGGGAAAAACTGTTTTTT
TRBV10-3,11,TRBJ2-1,NA,NA,CAIRGVNEQFF,TGTGCCATCAGGGGTGTCAATGAGCAGTTCTTC
TRBV5-4,16,TRBJ2-1,NA,TRBD2,CASSRTSGGTRNEQFF,TGTGCCAGCAGCCGGACTAGCGGGGGGACTAGGAATGAGCAGTTCTTC
TRBV19,12,TRBJ2-1,NA,NA,CASSIGYNEQFF,TGTGCCAGTAGTATAGGCTACAATGAGCAGTTCTTC
TRBV7-2,15,TRBJ2-1,NA,NA,CASSSTGTSAGEQFF,TGTGCCAGCAGCTCCACCGGGACCTCAGCAGGGGAGCAGTTCTTC
TRBV6-1,14,TRBJ2-7,NA,NA,CASSQGPIGYEQYF,TGTGCCAGCAGTCAGGGGCCAATTGGCTACGAGCAGTACTTC
TRBV5-6,12,TRBJ2-7,NA,NA,CASSSTSYEQYF,TGTGCCAGCAGCTCCACCTCCTACGAGCAGTACTTC
TRBV4-1,12,TRBJ2-3,NA,NA,CASSQEVDTQYF,TGCGCCAGCAGCCAAGAGGTGGATACGCAGTATTTT
TRBV4-2,16,TRBJ2-7,NA,TRBD2,CASSQIGTSGTYEQYF,TGTGCCAGCAGCCAGATAGGTACTAGCGGGACCTACGAGCAGTACTTC
TRBV7-2,20,TRBJ2-1,NA,TRBD2,CASSLAQRLAGGLSYNEQFF,TGTGCCAGCAGCTTAGCGCAACGGCTAGCGGGGGGTCTATCCTACAATGAGCAGTTCTTC
TRBV30,12,TRBJ1-2,NA,NA,CAWTTSGYGYTF,TGTGCCTGGACCACATCCGGATATGGCTACACCTTC
TRBV28,15,TRBJ1-3,NA,NA,CASSPIRTVGNTIYF,TGTGCCAGCAGTCCAATCAGGACGGTAGGAAACACCATATATTTT
TRBV7-9,15,TRBJ2-3,NA,NA,CASSLVEQRTDTQYF,TGTGCCAGCAGCTTAGTTGAGCAGCGCACAGATACGCAGTATTTT
TRBV7-2,18,TRBJ1-6,NA,NA,CASSPPRGLGSYNSPLHF,TGTGCCAGCAGCCCCCCCCGCGGGCTTGGCTCCTATAATTCACCCCTCCACTTT
TRBV28,14,TRBJ1-1,few,NA,CASSLPGTHTEAFF,TGTGCCAGCAGTTTACCAGGGACGCACACTGAAGCTTTCTTT
TRBV6-5,14,TRBJ1-2,NA,NA,CASSSDRSNYGYTF,TGTGCCAGCAGCAGCGACAGATCTAACTATGGCTACACCTTC
TRBV29-1,13,TRBJ2-2,NA,NA,CSVGGTRSGELFF,TGCAGCGTTGGTGGGACGAGATCCGGGGAGCTGTTTTTT
TRBV7-9,16,TRBJ1-1,NA,NA,CASSLDPTQARTEAFF,TGTGCCAGCAGCTTAGATCCTACACAGGCCAGGACTGAAGCTTTCTTT
TRBV28,15,TRBJ1-5,few,NA,CASSSRATFDQPQHF,TGTGCCAGCAGTTCCCGGGCCACCTTTGACCAGCCCCAGCATTTT
TRBV4-1,16,TRBJ2-7,NA,NA,CASSQDLAGSYYEQYF,TGCGCCAGCAGCCAAGATCTTGCTGGCTCCTACTACGAGCAGTACTTC
TRBV28,14,TRBJ2-7,NA,NA,CASTPGGNTYEQYF,TGTGCCAGCACCCCCGGGGGAAACACCTACGAGCAGTACTTC
TRBV6-1,17,TRBJ1-6,NA,TRBD1,CASSEAGRGLYNSPLHF,TGTGCCAGCAGTGAAGCGGGCAGGGGGCTTTATAATTCACCCCTCCACTTT
TRBV7-2,16,TRBJ2-1,NA,TRBD2,CASSLEGLAFYNEQFF,TGTGCCAGCAGCTTAGAGGGACTAGCGTTCTACAATGAGCAGTTCTTC
TRBV5-1,16,TRBJ2-7,NA,TRBD1,CASSFGQGALSYEQYF,TGCGCCAGCAGCTTCGGACAGGGGGCCCTCTCCTACGAGCAGTACTTC
TRBV10-3,14,TRBJ1-4,NA,NA,CAISESTGGEKLFF,TGTGCCATCAGTGAGTCGACCGGAGGAGAAAAACTGTTTTTT
TRBV6-4,15,TRBJ2-3,NA,NA,CASSGDPVGIGTQYF,TGTGCCAGCAGCGGGGATCCGGTAGGAATCGGTACGCAGTATTTT
TRBV19,14,TRBJ2-1,NA,NA,CASSPPALNNEQFF,TGTGCCAGTAGTCCCCCGGCCCTAAACAATGAGCAGTTCTTC
TRBV7-2,13,TRBJ2-3,NA,NA,CASSRTPADTQYF,TGTGCCAGCAGTCGGACTCCCGCAGATACGCAGTATTTT
TRBV7-9,14,TRBJ1-1,NA,NA,CASSPTGMNTEAFF,TGTGCCAGCAGTCCCACAGGGATGAACACTGAAGCTTTCTTT
TRBV15,16,TRBJ2-7,NA,TRBD2,CATSRVHAGGSYEQYF,TGTGCCACCAGCAGAGTTCACGCGGGAGGATCCTACGAGCAGTACTTC
TRBV7-2,18,TRBJ2-4,NA,NA,CASSIGGLDRWAKNIQYF,TGTGCCAGCAGCATCGGGGGGCTGGATCGCTGGGCCAAAAACATTCAGTACTTC
TRBV5-6,16,TRBJ2-1,NA,TRBD2,CASSLALAGVFHEQFF,TGTGCCAGCAGCTTGGCCCTAGCGGGAGTCTTCCATGAGCAGTTCTTC
TRBV4-1,15,TRBJ1-5,NA,NA,CASSQDLSDNQPQHF,TGCGCCAGCAGCCAAGACTTGAGTGATAATCAGCCCCAGCATTTT
TRBV30,14,TRBJ2-7,once,TRBD1,CAWRISGQGYEQYF,TGTGCCTGGAGAATATCCGGACAGGGATACGAGCAGTACTTC
TRBV5-1,16,TRBJ1-6,NA,NA,CASSLDDNGHNSPLHF,TGCGCCAGCAGCTTGGACGACAATGGGCACAATTCACCCCTCCACTTT
TRBV9,15,TRBJ2-7,NA,TRBD2,CASSAASSGVNEQYF,TGTGCCAGCAGCGCTGCCTCCAGCGGGGTGAACGAGCAGTACTTC
TRBV5-1,14,TRBJ1-5,NA,NA,CASSFDRPEGPQHF,TGCGCCAGCAGCTTTGACAGGCCAGAGGGGCCCCAGCATTTT
TRBV6-5,14,TRBJ2-1,NA,NA,CASSYSWDSNEQFF,TGTGCCAGCAGTTACTCGTGGGATTCAAATGAGCAGTTCTTC
TRBV29-1,13,TRBJ2-2,NA,NA,CSVEGPNTGELFF,TGCAGCGTTGAGGGCCCAAACACCGGGGAGCTGTTTTTT
TRBV29-1,11,TRBJ1-2,few,NA,CSVFIGGGYTF,TGCAGCGTTTTCATCGGAGGCGGCTACACCTTC
TRBV5-4,16,TRBJ2-1,NA,TRBD2,CASSSGLAGGWYEQFF,TGTGCCAGCAGCTCCGGACTAGCGGGAGGGTGGTATGAGCAGTTCTTC
TRBV15,13,TRBJ1-1,few,NA,CATSRDWNTEAFF,TGTGCCACCAGCAGAGATTGGAACACTGAAGCTTTCTTT
TRBV7-9,12,TRBJ1-1,NA,NA,CASSLSQTEAFF,TGTGCCAGCAGCTTAAGTCAGACTGAAGCTTTCTTT
TRBV7-9,14,TRBJ1-1,NA,NA,CASSLDSGGTEAFF,TGTGCCAGCAGCTTAGATTCTGGAGGAACTGAAGCTTTCTTT
TRBV29-1,14,TRBJ1-3,NA,NA,CSVAEGFSGNTIYF,TGCAGCGTTGCCGAGGGCTTTTCTGGAAACACCATATATTTT